What follows describes a single TCR beta chain. Its matching antigen is unknown. Unique molecular identifiers were used to barcode this TCRbeta library. TCRdb redid the calling of the PCR reads with MiXCR, one entry per CDR3 protein. Here the sample spans approximately 800,000 distinct CDR3 sequences, about 16% being singletons. The data were taken from a study of T-cell reconstitution after alpha-beta-depleted transplantation in children. Study findings and constraints: Several patients had high TCRbeta diversity at day 60; it came from surviving recipient T cells and thymic progenitors. Alpha-beta T cells present about two months after transplant were reported to originate from several hundred expanded graft clones. The authors attributed T-cell counts and diversity one year after transplant mostly to newly produced T cells.

Trimming took off 4 bases at V and 2 bases at J, with 12 bases between the two ends. The CDR3 totals 14 residues. Per the germline V gene, CDR1 is LNHNV and CDR2 is YYDKDF (reference sequence). The source material was PBMCs, mostly from graft donor cells, sampled 360 days after TCRalphabeta/CD19-depleted stem cell transplant. This receptor was identified in a male patient between 10 and 17 years old who had a stem cell transplant for acute lymphoblastic leukemia, so the T cells may come from the graft donor. The genes are TRBV15 and TRBJ2-7; D may be TRBD1 or TRBD2 (5 bases each). CDR3 loop: CATSNRDGTYEQYF. The DNA of the CDR3 is TGTGCCACCAGCAACCGGGACGGAACCTACGAGCAGTACTTC.